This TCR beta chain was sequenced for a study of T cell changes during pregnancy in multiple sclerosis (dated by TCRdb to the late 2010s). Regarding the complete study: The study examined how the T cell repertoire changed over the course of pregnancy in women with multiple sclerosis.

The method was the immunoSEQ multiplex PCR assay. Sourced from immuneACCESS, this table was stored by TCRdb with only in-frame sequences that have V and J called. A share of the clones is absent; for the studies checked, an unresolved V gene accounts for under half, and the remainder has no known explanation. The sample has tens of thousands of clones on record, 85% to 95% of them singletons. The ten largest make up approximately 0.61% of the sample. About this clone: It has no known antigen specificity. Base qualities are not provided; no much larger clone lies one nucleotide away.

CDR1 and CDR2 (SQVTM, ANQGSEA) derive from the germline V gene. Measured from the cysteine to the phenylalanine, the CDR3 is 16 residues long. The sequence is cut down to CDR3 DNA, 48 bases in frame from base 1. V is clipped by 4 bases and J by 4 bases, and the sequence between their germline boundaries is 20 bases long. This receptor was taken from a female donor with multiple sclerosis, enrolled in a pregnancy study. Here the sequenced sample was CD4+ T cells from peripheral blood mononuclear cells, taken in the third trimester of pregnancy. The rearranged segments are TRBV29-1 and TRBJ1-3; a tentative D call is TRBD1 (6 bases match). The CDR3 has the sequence CSVATQGSPIGNTIYF. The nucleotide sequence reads TGCAGCGTTGCAACACAGGGAAGCCCCATCGGAAACACCATATATTTT.